The 3 T cell receptor beta chains presented below share a single source sample, sequenced in a study of Ad26.COV2.S vaccination and SARS-CoV-2 variants. The method was immunoSEQ multiplex PCR; TCRdb's version includes in-frame clones alone and lacks a portion of them. In the table there are hundreds of thousands of clones, 80% to 90% of which are singletons. As for treatment: roughly 18 received Ad26.COV2.S at low or high dose, single or two shots; about 5 received placebo; per-sample allocation not given. Specimen acquisition occurred on day 63 following the initial vaccine or placebo injection. Specimen: peripheral blood, collected in a trial of Ad26.COV2.S vaccine versus placebo. These receptors were collected from a person between 18 and 60 years old who received the Ad26.COV2.S COVID-19 vaccine or a placebo.

The CDR3 loop reads CASSTWLGQGAIGYTF. The CDR3, as DNA: TGTGCCAGCAGCACCTGGTTGGGACAGGGGGCGATTGGCTACACCTTC. This chain connects TRBV21-1 to TRBJ1-2; the table's TRBD1 call for D was not verified on the DNA. TRBV21-1 is assigned pseudogene status. This CDR3 region has 16 residues.

The chain couples TRBV7-8 to TRBJ1-1; no firm D call. This CDR3 region has 16 residues. Germline values: CDR1 SGHVS, CDR2 FQNEAQ. Trimming cost V 2 bases and J 0 bases, with 13 bases left between them. The CDR3 coding sequence is TGTGCCAGCAGCTTAATGATTGAACACATGAACACTGAAGCTTTCTTT. Its protein product is CASSLMIEHMNTEAFF.

The chain recombines TRBV27 with TRBJ2-7, with D possibly being TRBD1 (6 bases). CDR3 size: 14 residues. Germline assignment: CDR1 MNHEY and CDR2 SMNVEV (reference sequence). V lost 4 bases to trimming and J lost 0 bases, with 10 bases between them. As DNA, the CDR3 is TGTGCCAGCAGTTACCGGGACACCTCCTACGAGCAGTACTTC. As protein: CASSYRDTSYEQYF.